This note documents a single T cell receptor (beta chain) sequence. Its target is not known. V gave up 3 bases and J gave up 5 bases, with 13 bases separating them. The germline CDR1 and CDR2 sequences are MGHDK and SYGVNS. This CDR3 is 14 amino acids long. This sample was taken from a study of cytomegalovirus exposure and HLA in healthy donors. Study-wide points: The dataset shows that most TCR sequences were rare, while some public TCRs occurred in many donors.

Healthy bone marrow donors supplied every sample. The PCR made use of 60 Vbeta and 13 Jbeta primers. Method: immunoSEQ multiplex PCR; TCRdb's copy keeps in-frame clones and lacks some. Found here are some 130,000 clones, roughly two thirds of them singletons; the top ten hold roughly 1.5%. Sequencing was carried out using PBMCs. The source of this sequence is a man aged 25 to 40 in good health and CMV-seropositive. The chain combines TRBV25-1 with TRBJ2-5, with a weak D call TRBD2 (5 bases). CDR3 amino acids: CASSDRREGETQYF. The CDR3 DNA is TGTGCCAGCAGTGATCGTCGGGAAGGCGAGACCCAGTACTTC.